The rows below give T cell receptor beta chains drawn from one sample of a study of tumor and adjacent non-tumor tissue in lung cancer. Via MiXCR, TCRdb re-called the multiplex PCR reads, giving one row per CDR3 protein. The data show about 110,000 distinct CDR3 sequences, 60% to 80% seen once. The sequenced sample consisted of lung tumor tissue. These receptors all come from a woman in her sixties or seventies with non-small cell lung cancer. Each CDR3 is given with its conserved first and last residue. The order of the fields is V gene, J gene, D gene, clone size, CDR3 protein, CDR3 DNA. A D gene is named only where the DNA matches it firmly. Not all rows give a size; the values are once, few, many and, for expanded clones, a class.

>TRBV12-3/TRBV12-4|TRBJ1-5|.|.
CASSDGNQPQHF
TGTGCCAGCAGCGACGGCAATCAGCCCCAGCATTTT
>TRBV28|TRBJ2-7|.|once
CASSSNLEQYF
TGTGCCAGCAGTTCCAACCTCGAGCAGTACTTC
>TRBV11-2|TRBJ2-2|.|many
CASSQLTSKNTGELFF
TGTGCCAGCAGCCAATTGACTAGTAAGAACACCGGGGAGCTGTTTTTT
>TRBV11-2|TRBJ2-1|.|.
CASLVYEGSSYNEQFF
TGTGCCAGCTTAGTGTATGAGGGGAGCTCCTACAATGAGCAGTTCTTC
>TRBV11-2|TRBJ2-4|TRBD1|.
CASSRTTGVKNIQYF
TGTGCCAGCAGCAGAACCACAGGGGTCAAAAACATTCAGTACTTC
>TRBV4-3|TRBJ2-4|.|once
CASSQDLASRVIVQYF
TGCGCCAGCAGCCAAGATTTGGCCAGCAGGGTGATTGTTCAATACTTC
>TRBV10-3|TRBJ1-4|.|.
CTISDDRTREKLFF
TGTACCATCAGTGATGACAGAACACGTGAAAAACTGTTTTTT
>TRBV29-1|TRBJ1-2|.|.
CSVQFDRSYYGYIF
TGCAGCGTCCAATTCGACAGATCTTACTATGGCTACATCTTC
>TRBV20-1|TRBJ2-7|.|once
CSARDGIVDITYEQYF
TGCAGTGCTAGAGATGGGATCGTGGACATCACCTACGAGCAGTACTTC
>TRBV11-2|TRBJ2-7|.|.
CASSFEKGHSYKRYF
TGTGCCAGCAGTTTTGAGAAGGGCCACTCCTACAAGCGGTACTTC
>TRBV20-1|TRBJ1-1|.|.
CSARDSDVSVKTEAFF
TGCAGTGCTAGAGATTCGGACGTCAGTGTGAAGACTGAAGCTTTCTTT